This entry describes one T cell receptor beta chain. Its antigen is unknown. No qualities accompany the bases; no much larger clone lies one base away. The donors were healthy, HIV-negative adults who had no recently reported acute infections or vaccinations. Every donor was a Caucasian adult residing in Nashville, Tennessee, USA. CD4+ T cells were enriched through magnetic negative selection, after which naive cells were positively selected on CD45RA and the remaining negative fraction served as the memory subset. Blood was obtained by leukapheresis, after which PBMCs were separated by Ficoll-Histopaque density gradient centrifugation and cryopreserved in liquid nitrogen vapor phase. Purity and quantity of every magnetically sorted T cell population were checked by analytical flow cytometry. Each sorted fraction had its genomic DNA isolated and then quantified by UV absorbance on a Nanodrop 2000c.

The data were obtained in a study of shared clonotypes between healthy human individuals (dated by TCRdb to 2020 to 2021). General notes on the study: A few men and two women, aged 18 to 49 years, made up the cohort. For each donor, three plates each were used for CD4 naive and CD4 memory, two plates were used for CD8 naive, and one plate was used for CD8 memory. To estimate repertoire size and how much clonotype sharing occurs between individuals, the study deeply sequenced the blood TCR repertoires of five healthy adults. To increase sequencing depth and limit assay-specific biases, TCR repertoire library preparation and sequencing were carried out by different laboratories using diverse techniques. Per donor, leukapheresis produced somewhere between about 0.85 and 8.9 billion PBMCs. On the study overall, not on this receptor specifically: About 5% of naive CD4, around 3.6% of naive CD8, about 2.4% of memory CD4, and less than 0.45% of memory CD8 clonotypes were shared across a handful of donors. Clonotypes shared by all four sorted-subset donors showed higher generation probabilities than non-shared clonotypes. Based on pairwise subsampling, the degree of clonotype sharing among donors was expected to be affected by sequencing depth. Because the study included a small number of donors, the genetic and exposure-history diversity represented was limited. Sampling was restricted to blood, and TCR repertoires in tissues likely differ from the TCR repertoires found in blood. Estimated clonotype richness was generally larger for naive than for memory subsets. Incomplete sequencing was indicated by rarefaction of sorted-subset datasets, despite the large sequencing depth.

Using the deep immunoSEQ assay, TCR CDR3 regions were amplified from genomic DNA by multiplex PCR. For each cell subset, the extracted genomic DNA was distributed evenly across all wells of several immunoSEQ 96-well plates, and each plate served as one replicate. For sorted subsets, each replicate PCR was loaded with 200 ng genomic DNA, equivalent to 25,000 to 35,000 T cell genomes. The purified libraries were quantified using a Qubit 3.0 fluorometer, sized with a Bioanalyzer 2100, and then quantified again using the KAPA Library Quantification kit. Every immunoSEQ 96-well plate was sequenced on a dedicated single-read 150-cycle Illumina NextSeq 550 flow cell. The study's own analysis went as follows. The immunoSEQ output contained only junctional sequences without quality scores, so filtering could not match that applied to full-length reads. To assign V/J genes and CDR3, sequences were annotated against IMGT germline references using PyIR, a Python wrapper for IgBLAST v1.9. Reads were filtered out if the reads had weak V/J assignments (E-value above 1e-6), no CDR3, stop codons, out-of-frame junctions, or ambiguous translated residues. A V3J clonotype was defined by an identical inferred V gene, J gene, and CDR3 amino acid sequence. The percentage overlap between two repertoires was calculated by dividing the number of shared unique clonotypes by the size of the smaller repertoire. Repertoire richness was assessed with RTK rarefaction, the Chao1 estimator, and Recon v2.1 estimates of unobserved clonotypes. Generation probabilities were computed with OLGA for all TCRbeta clonotypes obtained by the gDNA method from a handful of donors. This immuneACCESS table, as held by TCRdb, lists in-frame sequences with V and J called but not all clones. Of the missing ones, under half trace to an unresolved V gene in checked studies; the others have no known cause. The V and J calls and clone size come from that table; D and trimming were worked out from the DNA. Counted in this sample were 1.5 million to 1.9 million clones; 98% of them appeared once. About 0.45% of the sample is taken by the ten largest.

The clonotype was recovered from a man under 40 in good health. What was sequenced was naive CD4+ T cells sorted from blood. The cell subset or site label of this sample denotes: CD45RA+ positively selected.

The CDR3 in this case is CASSEQGAVTEAFF. The bases read TGTGCCAGCAGTGAGCAGGGGGCGGTAACTGAAGCTTTCTTT. The chain is assembled from TRBV2 and TRBJ1-1; TRBD1 matches 8 bases in the middle. The CDR1 and CDR2 encoded by the germline V gene are SNHLY and FYNNEI. V ends up 3 bases short and J 5 bases short, with an unmatched junction base count of 5. The CDR3 numbers 14 residues from cysteine through phenylalanine. Of the read, only the CDR3 DNA is kept; its 42 bases are in frame from base 1.